A single sample gave rise to the 22 T cell receptor beta chains below, sequenced in a study of cytomegalovirus exposure and HLA in healthy donors. Primers included in the PCR were 60 Vbeta and 13 Jbeta primers. Libraries were prepared by immunoSEQ multiplex PCR; TCRdb keeps only in-frame clonotypes and omits some of them. This repertoire includes 150,000 to 200,000 clones. Sequenced sample: PBMCs. The receptors come from a woman between 18 and 30 years old in good health and CMV-seropositive.

The chain couples TRBV5-1 to TRBJ2-3; possibly TRBD1 for D (5 bases). Trimming removed 6 bases from V and 0 bases from J, with 11 bases in between. Per germline, CDR1 SGHRS and CDR2 YFSETQ. The CDR3 has 14 amino acids. The CDR3 here is CASNLDISTDTQYF. CDR3 bases: TGCGCCAGCAACCTGGACATCAGCACAGATACGCAGTATTTT.

The J gene is TRBJ1-1, the V gene TRBV13, with 8 bases that match TRBD1. The germline CDR1 and CDR2 sequences are PRHDT and FYEKMQ (reference sequence). This CDR3 spans 14 amino acids. The J segment lost 4 bases and the V segment lost 3 bases, leaving 4 bases of the junction unmatched. The CDR3 DNA sequence: TGTGCCAGCAGCTTCGACAGGGGAGCCACTGAAGCTTTCTTT. As protein: CASSFDRGATEAFF.

The V call is TRBV2, the J call TRBJ2-3; 8 bases agree with TRBD2. CDR1 is SNHLY and CDR2 is FYNNEI in the germline V gene. The CDR3 spans 13 residues. The V gene end was trimmed by 6 bases and the J gene end by 2 bases; junction bases not matched to a gene: 1. CDR3 DNA sequence: TGTGCCAGCAGCGGGAGGGTCACAGATACGCAGTATTTT. This translates into CASSGRVTDTQYF.

The chain joins TRBV25-1 to TRBJ1-1, with D possibly being TRBD1 (5 bases). Trimming took off 6 bases at V and 5 bases at J, with 16 bases between the two ends. The CDR3 is 14 amino acids. In germline, CDR1 is MGHDK, CDR2 SYGVNS. The CDR3 region is CASRPQGRGTEAFF. CDR3 nucleotide sequence: TGTGCCAGCAGGCCCCAGGGTCGTGGGACTGAAGCTTTCTTT.

J is TRBJ2-7 and V is TRBV2; 16 bases fit TRBD2. The length of the CDR3 is 15 residues. Germline V gene lookup returns CDR1 SNHLY and CDR2 FYNNEI. Unmatched junction bases numbered 1, after V lost 6 bases and J lost 2 bases. The chain's CDR3 is CASRGLAGGPYEQYF. CDR3 bases: TGTGCCAGCAGGGGACTAGCGGGAGGGCCCTACGAGCAGTACTTC.

The chain uses TRBV9 and TRBJ1-2; 8 positions match TRBD1. The ends lost 3 bases at V and 4 bases at J; junction bases unmatched: 14. This CDR3 has 17 residues. Germline-derived CDR1 and CDR2 are SGDLS and YYNGEE. For the CDR3, the DNA is TGTGCCAGCAGCGAGGGCGGACAGGGTTCGGTGAGCTATGGCTACACCTTC. Amino acids: CASSEGGQGSVSYGYTF.

This chain uses TRBV9 with TRBJ1-1; 7 bases fit TRBD1. The CDR3 runs 15 residues. V lost 4 bases, J lost 2 bases, and 8 bases stayed unmatched. Germline loops: CDR1 SGDLS, CDR2 YYNGEE. CDR3 residues: CASSSGGRTNTEAFF. The CDR3 DNA reads as TGTGCCAGCAGCTCAGGGGGGCGAACCAACACTGAAGCTTTCTTT.

This chain links TRBV19 with TRBJ1-1, with 8 positions matching TRBD1. The trim removed 5 bases at V and 5 bases at J, leaving 10 bases unmatched. The CDR3 is 15 amino acids. The V gene's germline CDR1 is LNHDA and CDR2 SQIVND (reference sequence). In DNA form, the CDR3 reads TGTGCCAGTAGTCCCCGGACAGGGTTTAGTACTGAAGCTTTCTTT. Amino acids: CASSPRTGFSTEAFF.

CDR3 DNA sequence: TGCGCCAGCAGCTTGTTTCAGGTGAACACTGAAGCTTTCTTT. It translates to CASSLFQVNTEAFF. The chain has TRBV5-1 and TRBJ1-1; no clear D. Germline CDR1 is SGHRS and CDR2 is YFSETQ. The V and J ends lost 1 base and 0 bases respectively, with 7 bases between them. The CDR3 sequence is 14 residues long.

The CDR3 sequence is CAWSATRNYNSPLHF. The CDR3 DNA reads as TGTGCCTGGAGTGCGACACGGAACTATAATTCACCCCTCCACTTT. This chain joins TRBV30 and TRBJ1-6; D call uncertain. The CDR3 covers 15 residues. CDR1 GTSNPN and CDR2 SVGIG come from the germline V gene (reference sequence). The V end lost 1 base, the J end lost 3 bases, and 10 bases lay between the germline ends.

V usage is TRBV12-5 and J usage is TRBJ1-2; TRBD1 agrees at 7 bases. The CDR3 loop spans 17 amino acids. Losses at the gene ends were 2 bases for V and 2 bases for J; bases not matched to a gene: 11. Per the germline V gene, CDR1 is LGHNT and CDR2 is FRNRAP. The CDR3 is CASGLSLNPRGNYGYTF. The DNA for the CDR3 is TGTGCTAGTGGTTTGTCCCTCAACCCCAGGGGGAACTATGGCTACACCTTC.

The J gene is TRBJ1-1, the V gene TRBV7-9, with TRBD1 identical over 11 bases. The germline CDR1 and CDR2 sequences are SEHNR and FQNEAQ (reference sequence). Trimming cost V 5 bases and J 5 bases; bases outside gene matches: 7. The CDR3 runs to 15 residues. CDR3 in DNA: TGTGCCAGCAGCCTAGGACAGGGGGCGTTTACTGAAGCTTTCTTT. As protein: CASSLGQGAFTEAFF.

V and J are TRBV5-6 and TRBJ1-2, with 7 positions matching TRBD1. Germline CDR1 reads SGHDT; CDR2 reads YYEEEE. The trim removed 0 bases at V and 8 bases at J, leaving 10 bases unmatched. CDR3 length: 15 residues. CDR3 loop: CASSLAGSRGRGYTF. CDR3 coding DNA: TGTGCCAGCAGCTTGGCCGGAAGTAGGGGGCGCGGCTACACCTTC.

This chain connects TRBV30 to TRBJ1-4, with D perhaps matching TRBD1 (6 bases). V was clipped by 8 bases and J by 8 bases, with 24 bases between them. This CDR3 spans 15 amino acids. In germline, CDR1 is GTSNPN, CDR2 SVGIG (reference sequence). The CDR3 coding sequence is TGTGCCGGACTGTTAAAGACAGGCACAGAGGAAAAACTGTTTTTT. It yields the protein CAGLLKTGTEEKLFF.

The chain couples TRBV11-3 to TRBJ2-7, with D tentatively TRBD2 (6 bases). The CDR3 has 15 residues. The V gene lost 3 bases and the J gene lost 3 bases, with 15 bases spanning the gap. Germline CDR1 is SGHNT and CDR2 is YENEEA. This CDR3 is CASSFRGTGLYEQYF. In DNA, the CDR3 is TGTGCCAGCAGCTTCCGGGGGACGGGACTCTACGAGCAGTACTTC.

The CDR3 sequence: CASSFSVEAFF. The CDR3 coding sequence is TGTGCCAGCAGCTTTTCAGTTGAAGCTTTCTTT. The V call is TRBV7-9, the J call TRBJ1-1; no clear D. The CDR3 length is 11 residues. Deletions cut 3 bases from V and 7 bases from J, with 6 bases between. Looked up from germline, CDR1 is SEHNR and CDR2 is FQNEAQ (reference sequence).

V and J are TRBV7-8 and TRBJ2-7; D may be TRBD2 (5 bases). Germline CDR1 and CDR2: SGHVS and FQNEAQ. The CDR3 contains 12 residues. Trimming removed 4 bases from V and 6 bases from J, with 10 bases in between. The CDR3 protein is CASSSAAFEQYF. For the CDR3, the DNA is TGTGCCAGCAGCTCAGCGGCTTTCGAGCAGTACTTC.

V gene TRBV11-3 combines with J gene TRBJ1-1; possible D gene TRBD1, 5 bases. V dropped 5 bases and J dropped 1 base, with 17 bases sitting between them. CDR3 size: 16 residues. Germline V gives CDR1 SGHNT, CDR2 YENEEA. The CDR3 region is CASSLMGLLRNTEAFF. In DNA form, the CDR3 reads TGTGCCAGCAGCCTGATGGGACTTCTTAGGAACACTGAAGCTTTCTTT.

J is TRBJ2-2 and V is TRBV10-3; 8 bases match TRBD2. The CDR3 covers 14 residues. Germline CDR1 ENHRY, CDR2 SYGVKD. The V and J ends lost 0 bases and 6 bases, in that order; junction bases with no gene match: 0. CDR3 bases: TGTGCCATCAGTGAGTCTAGCGGGGCCGGGGAGCTGTTTTTT. The encoded protein is CAISESSGAGELFF.

The CDR3 coding sequence is TGTGCCAGCAGTTCTAGAATAGGACAGGGCAGATATGGCTACACCTTC. The encoded protein is CASSSRIGQGRYGYTF. This chain joins TRBV6-5 and TRBJ1-2; 8 bases map to TRBD1. Germline CDR1 MNHEY, CDR2 SVGAGI. The CDR3 totals 16 residues. The J segment lost 5 bases and the V segment lost 4 bases, leaving 12 bases of the junction unmatched.

This rearrangement joins TRBV18 to TRBJ1-4, with 10 bases identical to TRBD1. This CDR3 comprises 19 residues. J lost 4 bases, V lost 3 bases, and 14 bases had no gene match. The germline V gene has CDR1 KGHSH and CDR2 LQKENI. The CDR3 DNA reads TGTGCCAGCTCACCTCGTCCCGGGACAGGGGACGGTGGTAATGAAAAACTGTTTTTT. This translates into CASSPRPGTGDGGNEKLFF.

The chain combines TRBV6-1 with TRBJ2-1, with 11 bases aligning to TRBD2. The length of the CDR3 is 15 residues. The J segment lost 3 bases and the V segment lost 4 bases, leaving 2 bases of the junction unmatched. CDR1 MNHNS and CDR2 SASEGT come from the germline V gene. The CDR3 is CASSGLAGGYNEQFF. The CDR3 DNA reads TGTGCCAGCAGTGGCCTAGCGGGAGGCTACAATGAGCAGTTCTTC.